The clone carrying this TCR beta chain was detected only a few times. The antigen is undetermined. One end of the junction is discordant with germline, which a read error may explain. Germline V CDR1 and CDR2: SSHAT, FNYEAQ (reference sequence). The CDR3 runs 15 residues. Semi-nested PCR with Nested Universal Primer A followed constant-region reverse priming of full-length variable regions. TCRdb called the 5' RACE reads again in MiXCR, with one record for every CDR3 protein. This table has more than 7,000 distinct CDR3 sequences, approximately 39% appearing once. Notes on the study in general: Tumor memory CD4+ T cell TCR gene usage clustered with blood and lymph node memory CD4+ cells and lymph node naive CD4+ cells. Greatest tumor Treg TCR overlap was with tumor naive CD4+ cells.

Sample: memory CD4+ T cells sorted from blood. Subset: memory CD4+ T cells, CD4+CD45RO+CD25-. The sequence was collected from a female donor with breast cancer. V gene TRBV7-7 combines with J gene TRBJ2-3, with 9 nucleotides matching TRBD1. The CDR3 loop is CASSYRGRDTDTQYF. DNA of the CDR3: TGTGCTAGCAGCTACAGGGGGCGAGACACAGATACGCAGTATTTT.